Presented here are 30 T cell receptor beta chains from one specimen sequenced in a study of regulatory T cells in long-lasting Graves disease. Time point reported: newly diagnosed GD, antithyroid drugs for less than 3 months. Extracted PBMC RNA gave rise to the TCR library. Arm-PCR of CDR3 regions and iRepertoire HTBI primers were used to build TCR beta libraries. TCRdb reanalysed the multiplex PCR reads using MiXCR and keeps one entry per CDR3 protein. This table has 350,000 to 400,000 distinct CDR3 sequences, around 16% appearing once. These data were also reused for a study on T cells in Graves' hyperthyroidism and ophthalmopathy.

Sequenced material: peripheral blood mononuclear cells (PBMCs), taken at new diagnosis, from a patient treated with antithyroid drugs. These receptors came from a woman younger than 30 with Graves disease.

This clonotype was observed at least ten times. The V call is TRBV2, the J call TRBJ1-5; D remains ambiguous. CDR1 is SNHLY and CDR2 is FYNNEI in the germline V gene. This CDR3 region has 16 residues. V lost 1 base and J 2 bases, leaving 12 bases between the germline ends. The CDR3 loop is CASSEGGRRGNQPQHF. CDR3 bases: TGTGCCAGCAGTGAAGGCGGCAGACGTGGCAATCAGCCCCAGCATTTT.

This clonotype was observed at least ten times. The V call is TRBV6-4, the J call TRBJ1-1; tentative D call: TRBD1 (6 bases). CDR1 and CDR2 from the germline V gene are MRHNA and SNTAGT. V lost 6 bases to trimming and J lost 3 bases, with 11 bases between them. The CDR3 runs to 13 residues. In DNA form, the CDR3 reads TGTGCCAGCAGCGATCGACAGGACACTGAAGCTTTCTTT. It specifies CASSDRQDTEAFF.

The chain has TRBV4-2 and TRBJ2-7, with 8 bases that match TRBD1. The CDR3 runs to 17 residues. After removal of 1 base from V and 2 bases from J, the junction contained 10 bases not matched to a gene. Germline V CDR1 and CDR2: LGHNA, YNFKEQ. As DNA, the CDR3 is TGTGCCAGCAGCCAAGGGAGGGTGACAGGGGAACCCTACGAGCAGTACTTC. Translation: CASSQGRVTGEPYEQYF.

This clonotype was counted ten times or more. The chain combines TRBV12-3 or TRBV12-4 with TRBJ1-6; TRBD1 matches at 9 bases. The CDR3 has 14 amino acids. The V gene end was trimmed by 5 bases and the J gene end by 11 bases; junction bases not matched to a gene: 7. CDR3 loop: CASSIGTGNTPLHF. In DNA, the CDR3 is TGTGCCAGCAGTATAGGGACAGGGAATACACCCCTCCACTTT.

CDR3 in amino acids: CASSGRVGTGVETQYF. In DNA, the CDR3 is TGTGCCAGCAGCGGACGCGTAGGGACAGGGGTAGAGACCCAGTACTTC. J is TRBJ2-5 and V is TRBV5-5; 10 bases line up with TRBD1. J gave up 4 bases and V 4 bases, and 10 bases lay outside the gene matches. CDR3 size: 16 residues. Germline lookup yields CDR1 SGHKS and CDR2 YYEKEE (reference sequence). The complete variable domain, with remaining parts taken from reference TRBV5-5 and TRBJ2-5, reads DAGVTQSPTHLIKTRGQQVTLRCSPISGHKSVSWYQQVLGQGPQFIFQYYEKEERGRGNFPDRFSARQFPNYSSELNVNALLLGDSALYLCASSGRVGTGVETQYFGPGTRLLVL.

The chain carries TRBV20-1 and TRBJ1-2; 9 bases match TRBD1. The CDR3 is 12 residues long. Trimming took 6 bases from V and 6 from J; bases not matched to a gene: 5. CDR1 is DFQATT, CDR2 SNEGSKA, per germline (reference sequence). For the CDR3, the DNA is TGCAGTGCGGCACAGGGGGCGGATGGCTACACCTTC. Translation: CSAAQGADGYTF.

The chain joins TRBV27 to TRBJ1-2; 8 bases map to TRBD1. The CDR3 contains 12 residues. V shed 8 bases and J 4 bases; nucleotides not matched to a gene: 3. Germline CDR1 and CDR2: MNHEY and SMNVEV (reference sequence). CDR3 coding DNA: TGTGCCAGCCGGACAGGGAGCTATGGCTACACCTTC. It specifies CASRTGSYGYTF.

Concerning this clonotype itself: Likely a read error: the CDR3 ends without its conserved phenylalanine or tryptophan. V and J are TRBV12-3 or TRBV12-4 and TRBJ2-3; D unclear. The CDR3 length is 11 residues. V lost 7 bases and J 3 bases, leaving 5 bases between the germline ends. The CDR3 region has the DNA TGTGCCAGCACCCCGACAGATACGCAGTATTCT. This encodes CASTPTDTQYS.

This clonotype came up many times. The chain links TRBV7-8 to TRBJ1-2; TRBD1 might be the D (6 bases). V shed 4 bases and J shed 1 base, with 16 bases lying between them. The germline V gene encodes CDR1 SGHVS and CDR2 FQNEAQ. This CDR3 contains 16 residues. The CDR3 sequence: CASSSNGGAVNYGYTF. The CDR3 region has the DNA TGTGCCAGCAGCTCAAATGGGGGGGCCGTTAACTATGGCTACACCTTC.

This sequence joins TRBV20-1 and TRBJ1-2; D gene ambiguous. Germline CDR1 and CDR2: DFQATT and SNEGSKA (reference sequence). V lost 0 bases to trimming and J lost 1 base, with 6 bases between them. The CDR3 totals 13 residues. The CDR3 sequence: CSARDIHNYGYTF. CDR3 nucleotides: TGCAGTGCTAGAGATATACATAACTATGGCTACACCTTC.

This clonotype was recorded many times. A read error may produce the germline difference seen at one junction end. The gene calls are TRBV5-1 and TRBJ1-1; D not resolved. Looked up from germline, CDR1 is SGHRS and CDR2 is YFSETQ. CDR3 size: 11 residues. CDR3 residues: CASSLGGENIF. DNA for the CDR3: TGCGCCAGCAGCTTGGGGGGTGAGAACATCTTT. Combining the CDR3 with reference TRBV5-1 and TRBJ1-1 gives the whole variable domain KAGVTQTPRYLIKTRGQQVTLSCSPISGHRSVSWYQQTPGQGLQFLFEYFSETQRNKGNFPGRFSGRQFSNSRSEMNVSTLELGDSALYLCASSLGGENIFGQGTRLTVV.

Ten or more counts support this clonotype. The chain is built from TRBV7-6 and TRBJ2-3; the D is unclear. The CDR3 runs 14 residues. Germline CDR1 reads SGHVS; CDR2 reads FNYEAQ. Trimming removed 3 bases from V and 4 bases from J, with 11 bases in between. The CDR3 loop is CASSFGPPPDTQYF. DNA of the CDR3: TGTGCCAGCAGCTTCGGCCCGCCCCCAGATACGCAGTATTTT.

This clonotype has a count of ten or more. The rearrangement links TRBV28 to TRBJ1-2, with 8 bases identical to TRBD1. Germline V gene lookup returns CDR1 MDHEN and CDR2 SYDVKM. V lost 5 bases, J lost 6 bases, and 11 bases stayed unmatched. The CDR3 has 15 residues. The chain's CDR3 is CASSQNPRQGNGYTF. The CDR3 DNA is TGTGCCAGCAGTCAAAATCCCCGACAGGGGAATGGCTACACCTTC.

On this clonotype: Possible read error: a much larger clone is one base away. The gene calls are TRBV29-1 and TRBJ2-5, with TRBD1 matching 9 bases. The germline gives CDR1 SQVTM, CDR2 ANQGSEA. The CDR3 has 15 residues. V trimming: 1 base; J trimming: 11 bases; junction bases outside the gene matches: 14. CDR3 amino acids: CSVEGTGVYYNEQYF. Here the CDR3 DNA reads TGCAGCGTTGAAGGGACAGGGGTGTACTACAATGAGCAGTACTTC.

This clonotype was detected ten times or more. The chain couples TRBV5-1 to TRBJ2-3, with D hard to call. This CDR3 has 14 amino acids. Germline V gene sequence: CDR1 SGHRS, CDR2 YFSETQ. V lost 0 bases and J 6 bases, leaving 11 bases between the germline ends. The CDR3 is CASSLGHKADTQYF. Here the CDR3 DNA reads TGCGCCAGCAGCTTGGGACACAAGGCCGATACGCAGTATTTT.

DNA for the CDR3: TGTGCCAGCAGTCGTTCCCCCGGGACAGAGGACCCCCTTGGGGACACCGGGGAGCTGTTTTTT. It specifies CASSRSPGTEDPLGDTGELFF. The chain carries TRBV28 and TRBJ2-2; 7 nucleotides align to TRBD1. The CDR3 spans 21 residues. V was pared by 5 bases and J by 3 bases, with 24 bases of the junction left unmatched. Germline V CDR1 and CDR2: MDHEN, SYDVKM.

The chain carries TRBV12-3 or TRBV12-4 and TRBJ1-6, with 9 bases lining up with TRBD1. The CDR3 runs 12 residues. Losses at the gene ends were 5 bases for V and 15 bases for J; bases not matched to a gene: 5. CDR3 protein: CASSLQGAFLHF. In nucleotides, the CDR3 is TGTGCCAGCAGTCTACAGGGGGCCTTCCTCCACTTT.

This clonotype has ten or more counts. The V and J genes are TRBV3-1 and TRBJ1-2; no reliable D call. Germline V CDR1 and CDR2: LGHDT, YNNKEL (reference sequence). V shed 4 bases and J shed 4 bases, with 19 bases lying between them. The CDR3 loop spans 16 amino acids. CDR3 protein: CASSLQGSARSYGYTF. The DNA for the CDR3 is TGTGCCAGCAGCCTCCAAGGGAGCGCCAGGAGCTATGGCTACACCTTC.

This clonotype was seen a few times. This chain connects TRBV18 to TRBJ1-1; possible D gene TRBD1, 5 bases. Trimming stripped 4 bases from V and 7 bases from J, with 13 bases between. The CDR3 has 13 residues. Germline V gene data show CDR1 as KGHSH and CDR2 as LQKENI. In nucleotides, the CDR3 is TGTGCCAGCTCACAGTCCCGGGACCTTGAAGCTTTCTTT. Translation gives CASSQSRDLEAFF.

There are many counts of this clonotype. This chain joins TRBV7-6 and TRBJ1-4; no firm D call. The V gene's germline CDR1 is SGHVS and CDR2 FNYEAQ. Between the trimmed V and J ends, which lost 0 bases and 7 bases, there was a span of 6 bases. The CDR3 loop spans 13 amino acids. The CDR3 sequence: CASSLARTEKLFF. As DNA, the CDR3 is TGTGCCAGCAGCTTAGCCCGGACTGAAAAACTGTTTTTT.

The CDR3 protein is CASSTTSDQETQYF. The CDR3 coding sequence is TGTGCCAGCAGCACGACTAGCGATCAAGAGACCCAGTACTTC. The V and J genes are TRBV7-2 and TRBJ2-5, with 8 nucleotides matching TRBD2. Germline-derived CDR1 and CDR2 are SGHTA and FQGNSA. The CDR3 length is 14 residues. Trimming took 5 bases from V and 2 from J; bases not matched to a gene: 4.

Only a few counts were recorded for this clonotype. The chain uses TRBV4-1 and TRBJ1-4, with 7 bases identical to TRBD1. The V and J ends lost 4 bases and 5 bases, in that order; junction bases with no gene match: 10. The CDR3 contains 16 residues. The germline V gene encodes CDR1 MGHRA and CDR2 YSYEKL. In DNA form, the CDR3 reads TGCGCCAGCAGCCGTCAACCAGGGGGGGGCAATGAAAAACTGTTTTTT. The encoded protein is CASSRQPGGGNEKLFF.

This clonotype was picked up many times. J is TRBJ1-5 and V is TRBV11-2; D remains unclear. This CDR3 is built from 15 residues. CDR1 is SGHAT and CDR2 is FQNNGV in the germline V gene. Trimming pared 4 bases from V and 3 bases from J, leaving 13 bases between. CDR3: CASSSGGSLNQPQHF. Written as DNA, the CDR3 is TGTGCCAGCAGCTCGGGAGGCAGCCTCAATCAGCCCCAGCATTTT.

Comments on this clonotype: With a much larger clone just one base away, this may be a read error. This chain connects TRBV2 to TRBJ1-3; unclear D gene. Trimming removed 4 bases at V and 0 bases at J, with 16 bases between. Germline V gene lookup returns CDR1 SNHLY and CDR2 FYNNEI. The CDR3 length is 17 residues. The CDR3 is CASSGFRVSISGNTIYF. Here the CDR3 DNA reads TGTGCCAGCAGTGGATTTAGGGTCTCGATCTCTGGAAACACCATATATTTT.

At least ten counts were recorded for this clonotype. V gene TRBV2 combines with J gene TRBJ2-1; D may be TRBD1 (5 bases). This CDR3 is built from 13 residues. Germline CDR1 reads SNHLY; CDR2 reads FYNNEI. Deletions cut 4 bases from V and 6 bases from J, with 10 bases between. The CDR3 DNA reads as TGTGCCAGCAGTGGGGGCCCGACCAATGAGCAGTTCTTC. This encodes CASSGGPTNEQFF.

This clonotype appeared a few times. The chain couples TRBV5-4 to TRBJ2-2; 11 nucleotides align to TRBD1. CDR3 length equals 17 residues. Per germline, CDR1 SGHNT and CDR2 YYREEE (reference sequence). With 4 bases clipped from V and 1 base from J, the junction kept 6 bases outside the gene matches. CDR3 nucleotides: TGTGCCAGCAGCCCCCGGACAGGGGGCTTGAACACCGGGGAGCTGTTTTTT. It is translated as CASSPRTGGLNTGELFF.

Many counts were recorded for this clonotype. The rearrangement links TRBV12-3 or TRBV12-4 to TRBJ1-1, with no clear D. V was trimmed by 6 bases and J by 1 base, leaving 18 bases between them. The CDR3 spans 16 residues. The CDR3 sequence is CASRVGFSARNTEAFF. The DNA of the CDR3 is TGTGCCAGCAGGGTAGGGTTCTCGGCACGGAACACTGAAGCTTTCTTT.

The chain joins TRBV25-1 to TRBJ2-7; D call uncertain. The germline CDR1 and CDR2 sequences are MGHDK and SYGVNS. V was pared by 3 bases and J by 3 bases, with 15 bases between. This CDR3 is built from 15 residues. CDR3 residues: CASSDPLTTYYEQYF. The CDR3 DNA follows: TGTGCCAGCAGTGATCCCTTGACCACCTACTACGAGCAGTACTTC.

This clonotype was recorded at least ten times. This chain connects TRBV3-1 to TRBJ2-3, with 7 bases that match TRBD1. Germline V gene lookup returns CDR1 LGHDT and CDR2 YNNKEL (reference sequence). The J segment lost 1 base and the V segment lost 5 bases, leaving 6 bases of the junction unmatched. This CDR3 has 15 amino acids. CDR3 in DNA: TGTGCCAGCAGCGGGACAGCGACCGGCACAGATACGCAGTATTTT. Its protein product is CASSGTATGTDTQYF.

A single count supports this clonotype. The gene calls are TRBV10-3 and TRBJ1-4; 10 nucleotides line up with TRBD1. V trimming: 5 bases; J trimming: 5 bases; junction bases outside the gene matches: 5. Per germline, CDR1 ENHRY and CDR2 SYGVKD. The CDR3 spans 15 residues. DNA for the CDR3: TGTGCCATCAGTCCGGACAGGGGGGGAAATGAAAAACTGTTTTTT. Translating it yields CAISPDRGGNEKLFF.